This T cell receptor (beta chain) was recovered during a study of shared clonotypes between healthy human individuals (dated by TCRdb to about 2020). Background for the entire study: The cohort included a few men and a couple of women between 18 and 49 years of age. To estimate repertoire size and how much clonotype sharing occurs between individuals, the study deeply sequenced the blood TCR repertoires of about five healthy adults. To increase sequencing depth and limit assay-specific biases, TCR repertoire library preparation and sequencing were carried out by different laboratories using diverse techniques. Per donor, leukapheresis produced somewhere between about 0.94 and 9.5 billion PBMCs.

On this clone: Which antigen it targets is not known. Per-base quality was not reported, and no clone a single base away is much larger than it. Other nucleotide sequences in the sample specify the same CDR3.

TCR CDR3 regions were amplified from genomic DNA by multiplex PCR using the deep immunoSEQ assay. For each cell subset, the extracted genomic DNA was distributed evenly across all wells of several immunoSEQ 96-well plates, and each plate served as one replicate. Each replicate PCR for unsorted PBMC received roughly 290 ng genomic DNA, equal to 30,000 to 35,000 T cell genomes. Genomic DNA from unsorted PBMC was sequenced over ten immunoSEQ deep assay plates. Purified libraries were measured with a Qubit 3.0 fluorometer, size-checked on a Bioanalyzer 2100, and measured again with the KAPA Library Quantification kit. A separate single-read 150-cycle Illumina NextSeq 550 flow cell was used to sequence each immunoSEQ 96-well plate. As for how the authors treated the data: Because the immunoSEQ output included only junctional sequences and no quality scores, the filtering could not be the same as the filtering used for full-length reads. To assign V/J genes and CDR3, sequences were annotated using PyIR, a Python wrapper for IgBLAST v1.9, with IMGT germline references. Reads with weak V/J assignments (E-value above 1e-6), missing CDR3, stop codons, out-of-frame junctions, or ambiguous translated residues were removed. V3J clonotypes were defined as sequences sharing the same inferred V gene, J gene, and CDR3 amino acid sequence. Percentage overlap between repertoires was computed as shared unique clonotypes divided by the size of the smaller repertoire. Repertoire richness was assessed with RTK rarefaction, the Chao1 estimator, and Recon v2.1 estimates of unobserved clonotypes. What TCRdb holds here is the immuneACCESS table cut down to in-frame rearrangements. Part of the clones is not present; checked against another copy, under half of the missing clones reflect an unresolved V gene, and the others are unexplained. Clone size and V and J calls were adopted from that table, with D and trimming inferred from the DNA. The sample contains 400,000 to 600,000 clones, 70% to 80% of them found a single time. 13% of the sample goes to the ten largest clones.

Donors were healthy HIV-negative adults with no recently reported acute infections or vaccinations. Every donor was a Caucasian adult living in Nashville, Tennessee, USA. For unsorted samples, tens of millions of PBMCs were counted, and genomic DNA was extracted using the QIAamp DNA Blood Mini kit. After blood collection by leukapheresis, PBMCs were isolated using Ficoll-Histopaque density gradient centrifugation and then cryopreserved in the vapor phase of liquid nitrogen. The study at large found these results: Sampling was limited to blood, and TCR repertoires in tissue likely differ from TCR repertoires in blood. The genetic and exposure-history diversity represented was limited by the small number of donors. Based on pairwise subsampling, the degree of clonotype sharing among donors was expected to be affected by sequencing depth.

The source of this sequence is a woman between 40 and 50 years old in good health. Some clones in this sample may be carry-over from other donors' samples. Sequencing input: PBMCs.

The sequenced DNA is TGTGCCAGCAGCTTACTGGGGTACGAGCAGTACTTC. Protein translation: CASSLLGYEQYF. The V and J segments used are TRBV7-2 and TRBJ2-7; no D gene can be assigned with confidence. The germline ends are 6 bases apart after V is trimmed by 2 bases and J by 4 bases. According to the germline V gene, CDR1 reads SGHTA and CDR2 reads FQGNSA. The CDR3 measures 12 amino acids from cysteine to phenylalanine. The DNA shown is the 36-base CDR3, in frame from base 1.